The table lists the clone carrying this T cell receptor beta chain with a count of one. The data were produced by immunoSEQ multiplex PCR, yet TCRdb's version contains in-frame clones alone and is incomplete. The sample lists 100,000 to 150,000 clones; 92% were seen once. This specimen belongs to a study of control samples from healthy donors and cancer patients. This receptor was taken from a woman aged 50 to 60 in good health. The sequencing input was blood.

CDR3 in DNA: TGTGCCTGGAGTCGGGACAGGGGGCAGTCACCCCTCCACTTT. Protein product: CAWSRDRGQSPLHF. This chain links TRBV30 with TRBJ1-6, with TRBD1 matching 12 bases. The V segment lost 2 bases and the J segment 10 bases; nucleotides outside the gene matches: 3. The V gene's germline CDR1 is GTSNPN and CDR2 SVGIG (reference sequence). This CDR3 is 14 amino acids long.